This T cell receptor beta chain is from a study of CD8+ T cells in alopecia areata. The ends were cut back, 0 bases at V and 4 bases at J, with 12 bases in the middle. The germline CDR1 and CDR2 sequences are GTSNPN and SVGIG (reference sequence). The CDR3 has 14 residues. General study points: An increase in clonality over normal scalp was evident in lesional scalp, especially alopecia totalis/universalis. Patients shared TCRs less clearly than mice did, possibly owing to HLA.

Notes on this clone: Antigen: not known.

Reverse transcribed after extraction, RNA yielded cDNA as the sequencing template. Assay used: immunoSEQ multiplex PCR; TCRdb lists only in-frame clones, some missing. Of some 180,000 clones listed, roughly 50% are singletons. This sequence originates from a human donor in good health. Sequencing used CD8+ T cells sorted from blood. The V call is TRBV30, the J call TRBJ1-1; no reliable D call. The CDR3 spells CAWSVLAGGTEAFF. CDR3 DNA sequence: TGTGCCTGGAGTGTACTAGCGGGTGGCACTGAAGCTTTCTTT.